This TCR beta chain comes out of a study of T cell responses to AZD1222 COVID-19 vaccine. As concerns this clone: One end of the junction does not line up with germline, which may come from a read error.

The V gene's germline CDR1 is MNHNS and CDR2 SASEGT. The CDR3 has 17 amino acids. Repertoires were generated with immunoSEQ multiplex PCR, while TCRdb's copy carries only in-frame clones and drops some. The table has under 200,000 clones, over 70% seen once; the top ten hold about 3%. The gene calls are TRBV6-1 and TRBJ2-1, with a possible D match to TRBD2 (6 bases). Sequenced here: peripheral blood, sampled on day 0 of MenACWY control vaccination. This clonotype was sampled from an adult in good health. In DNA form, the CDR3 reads TGTGCCAGCAGGGAAGATTGGACTAATCGAGCCAACAATGAGCAGTTCTTC. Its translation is CASREDWTNRANNEQFF.